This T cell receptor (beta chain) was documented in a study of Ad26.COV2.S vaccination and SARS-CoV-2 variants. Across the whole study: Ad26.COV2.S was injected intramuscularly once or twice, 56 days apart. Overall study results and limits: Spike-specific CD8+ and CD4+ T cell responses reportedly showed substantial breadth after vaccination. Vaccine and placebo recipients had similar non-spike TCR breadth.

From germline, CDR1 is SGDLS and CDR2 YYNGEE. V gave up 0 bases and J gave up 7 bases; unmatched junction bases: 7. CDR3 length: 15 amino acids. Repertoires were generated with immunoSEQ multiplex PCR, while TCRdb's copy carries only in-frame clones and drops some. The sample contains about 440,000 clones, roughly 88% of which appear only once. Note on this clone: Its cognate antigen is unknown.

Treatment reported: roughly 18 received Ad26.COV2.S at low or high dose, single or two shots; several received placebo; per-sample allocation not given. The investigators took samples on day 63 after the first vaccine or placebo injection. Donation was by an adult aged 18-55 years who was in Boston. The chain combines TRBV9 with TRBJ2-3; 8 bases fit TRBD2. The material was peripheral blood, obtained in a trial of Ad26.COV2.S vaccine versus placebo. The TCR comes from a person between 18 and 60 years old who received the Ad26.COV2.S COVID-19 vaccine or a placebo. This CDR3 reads CASSVGAAGEYTQYF. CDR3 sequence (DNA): TGTGCCAGCAGCGTAGGGGCAGCGGGAGAGTATACGCAGTATTTT. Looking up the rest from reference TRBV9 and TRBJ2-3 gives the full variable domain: DSGVTQTPKHLITATGQRVTLRCSPRSGDLSVYWYQQSLDQGLQFLIQYYNGEERAKGNILERFSAQQFPDLHSELNLSSLELGDSALYFCASSVGAAGEYTQYFGPGTRLTVL.